Following are 22 T cell receptor beta chains from one sample sequenced in a study of CD8+ T cells in alopecia areata. Sequencing used cDNA as its template, made by extracting RNA and reverse transcribing it. Assay: immunoSEQ multiplex PCR; the TCRdb copy retains only in-frame clones and omits some. The top ten hold more than 0.7% of the sample, which has under 200,000 clones, about two thirds seen once. Treatment noted: oral pan-JAK inhibitor, 5-10 mg twice daily. Sample: CD4+ T cells sorted from blood, taken at week 4, from a patient treated with tofacitinib. These receptor sequences come from a human donor with alopecia areata.

This clone has more than one count but fewer than ten. This chain joins TRBV4-2 and TRBJ2-3; D might be TRBD1 or TRBD2, each matching 5 bases. The CDR3 sequence is 16 residues long. Germline-derived CDR1 and CDR2 are LGHNA and YNFKEQ. V dropped 0 bases and J dropped 4 bases, with 14 bases sitting between them. The DNA for the CDR3 is TGTGCCAGCAGCCAAGAGCGGGCAGGGCCCCCAGATACGCAGTATTTT. Its protein is CASSQERAGPPDTQYF.

The chain is built from TRBV29-1 and TRBJ1-1, with 8 positions matching TRBD1. The CDR3 loop spans 13 amino acids. V was pared by 5 bases and J by 6 bases, with 8 bases of the junction left unmatched. CDR1 and CDR2 (germline): SQVTM, ANQGSEA. The CDR3: CSVRSGGNAEAFF. The DNA of the CDR3 is TGCAGCGTTAGGTCAGGGGGCAACGCTGAAGCTTTCTTT.

The chain uses TRBV29-1 and TRBJ2-7, with 7 bases that match TRBD1. The CDR3 contains 14 residues. Germline trimming cut 3 bases from V and 0 bases from J; bases unmatched to any gene: 5. Looked up from germline, CDR1 is SQVTM and CDR2 is ANQGSEA. CDR3 residues: CSVDGQENSYEQYF. As DNA, the CDR3 is TGCAGCGTTGATGGACAGGAGAACTCCTACGAGCAGTACTTC.

V and J are TRBV4-2 and TRBJ2-5; TRBD1 aligns across 8 bases. The V gene end was trimmed by 1 base and the J gene end by 5 bases; junction bases not matched to a gene: 18. The CDR3 loop spans 19 amino acids. Germline lookup yields CDR1 LGHNA and CDR2 YNFKEQ. This CDR3 is CASSQVAGTGFSREETQYF. As DNA, the CDR3 is TGTGCCAGCAGCCAAGTGGCCGGGACAGGTTTTTCTCGGGAGGAGACCCAGTACTTC.

This clone was seen a few times. This chain connects TRBV30 to TRBJ1-1; D remains ambiguous. CDR3 length: 13 amino acids. Germline-derived CDR1 and CDR2 are GTSNPN and SVGIG (reference sequence). V lost 1 base, J lost 0 bases, and 6 bases lay in between. CDR3 loop: CAWSGAVNTEAFF. The CDR3 DNA follows: TGTGCCTGGAGTGGGGCAGTGAACACTGAAGCTTTCTTT.

The rearrangement joins TRBV5-1 to TRBJ2-3, with D tentatively TRBD1 (5 bases). This CDR3 is built from 16 residues. The germline gives CDR1 SGHRS, CDR2 YFSETQ. The V gene lost 0 bases and the J gene lost 4 bases, with 15 bases spanning the gap. CDR3 in amino acids: CASSLDTGSRADTQYF. The CDR3 nucleotides are TGCGCCAGCAGCTTGGACACAGGCAGTAGAGCAGATACGCAGTATTTT.

This clone was picked up a small number of times. Here the CDR3 DNA reads TGCAGCGTATGGGACGGCGGCTACGAGCAGTACTTC. This codes for CSVWDGGYEQYF. V usage is TRBV29-1 and J usage is TRBJ2-7; D possibly uses TRBD1 or TRBD2 (5 bases each). The CDR3 is made up of 12 amino acids. CDR1 and CDR2 (germline): SQVTM, ANQGSEA. The V gene lost 6 bases and the J gene lost 3 bases, with 12 bases spanning the gap.

The chain uses TRBV20-1 and TRBJ2-1; D is unclear. The V and J ends lost 3 bases and 7 bases respectively, with 4 bases between them. The CDR3 runs 10 residues. From germline, CDR1 is DFQATT and CDR2 SNEGSKA (reference sequence). CDR3 residues: CSASQNEQFF. CDR3 DNA: TGCAGTGCTAGCCAAAATGAGCAGTTCTTC.

CDR3 nucleotides: TGTGCCAGCACTTGGCAGGGTGGTCAGCCCCAGCATTTT. It encodes CASTWQGGQPQHF. The chain has TRBV6-1 and TRBJ1-5, with D perhaps matching TRBD1 (5 bases). CDR1 MNHNS and CDR2 SASEGT come from the germline V gene. This CDR3 is 13 amino acids long. Trimming cost V 7 bases and J 6 bases, with 13 bases left between them.

V usage is TRBV5-4 and J usage is TRBJ1-1; D unresolved. Trimming took off 0 bases at V and 4 bases at J, with 4 bases between the two ends. This CDR3 contains 12 residues. Germline values: CDR1 SGHNT, CDR2 YYREEE (reference sequence). The CDR3 DNA reads TGTGCCAGCAGCTTGGGAGTCACTGAAGCTTTCTTT. It specifies CASSLGVTEAFF.

The chain joins TRBV29-1 to TRBJ2-1; TRBD1 matches 8 bases. This CDR3 spans 13 amino acids. V trimming: 7 bases; J trimming: 3 bases; junction bases outside the gene matches: 5. The germline V gene has CDR1 SQVTM and CDR2 ANQGSEA. CDR3 protein: CSDAGQVYNEQFF. Written as DNA, the CDR3 is TGCAGCGACGCGGGACAGGTCTACAATGAGCAGTTCTTC.

In regard to this clone: Compared with germline, one end of the junction differs, possibly owing to a read error. The chain has TRBV7-8 and TRBJ1-4, with D possibly being TRBD1 (6 bases). The V gene's germline CDR1 is SGHVS and CDR2 FQNEAQ. The CDR3 length is 16 residues. The chain's CDR3 is CASSPGRLTGFEKLFF. CDR3 coding DNA: TGTGCCAGCAGCCCGGGCCGTCTGACAGGCTTTGAAAAACTGTTTTTC.

In its sample, this clone was seen a few times. The chain links TRBV12-5 to TRBJ2-5, with TRBD2 identical over 13 bases. CDR1 is LGHNT and CDR2 is FRNRAP in the germline V gene. Germline trimming cut 7 bases from V and 4 bases from J; bases unmatched to any gene: 3. This CDR3 region has 14 residues. The DNA for the CDR3 is TGTGCTAGTGCCAGGACTAGCGGGGGAGAGACCCAGTACTTC. Protein product: CASARTSGGETQYF.

The J gene is TRBJ1-4, the V gene TRBV30; D not certain. V was cut by 0 bases and J by 11 bases, with 16 bases left in between. The CDR3 has 14 residues. Germline V gene sequence: CDR1 GTSNPN, CDR2 SVGIG (reference sequence). The CDR3 DNA follows: TGTGCCTGGAGTGTATCGGGGTACAATGTGAAACTGTTTTTT. Translated: CAWSVSGYNVKLFF. The variable domain in full, with the rest retrieved from reference TRBV30 and TRBJ1-4, is SQTIHQWPATLVQPVGSPLSLECTVEGTSNPNLYWYRQAAGRGLQLLFYSVGIGQISSEVPQNLSASRPQDRQFILSSKKLLLSDSGFYLCAWSVSGYNVKLFFGSGTQLSVL.

This clone was recorded once. The rearrangement joins TRBV2 to TRBJ1-5; D unresolved. V was cut by 5 bases and J by 6 bases, with 5 bases left in between. CDR3 length equals 11 residues. From germline, CDR1 is SNHLY and CDR2 FYNNEI. In DNA form, the CDR3 reads TGTGCCAGCAGTCCCGGTCAGCCCCAGCATTTT. The encoded protein is CASSPGQPQHF. The full variable domain, with the rest looked up from reference TRBV2 and TRBJ1-5, is EPEVTQTPSHQVTQMGQEVILRCVPISNHLYFYWYRQILGQKVEFLVSFYNNEISEKSEIFDDQFSVERPDGSNFTLKIRSTKLEDSAMYFCASSPGQPQHFGDGTRLSIL.

This clone came up a few times. This sequence joins TRBV5-1 and TRBJ2-7, with 8 bases aligning to TRBD1. The V gene's germline CDR1 is SGHRS and CDR2 YFSETQ. The V segment lost 4 bases and the J segment 2 bases; nucleotides outside the gene matches: 2. CDR3 length equals 13 residues. The CDR3 DNA is TGCGCCAGCAGCGACAGGGGCCCCTACGAGCAGTACTTC. Encoded protein: CASSDRGPYEQYF.

The chain joins TRBV7-9 to TRBJ2-5, with 7 bases fitting TRBD1. The CDR3 runs 15 residues. Unmatched junction bases numbered 11, after V lost 5 bases and J lost 5 bases. The germline CDR1 and CDR2 sequences are SEHNR and FQNEAQ (reference sequence). As DNA, the CDR3 is TGTGCCAGCAGCCCAAACAGGGGAAGAGGGGAGACCCAGTACTTC. This sequence encodes CASSPNRGRGETQYF.

J is TRBJ2-2 and V is TRBV29-1; D is possibly TRBD1 or TRBD2 (5 bases each). Trimming removed 5 bases at V and 7 bases at J, with 14 bases between. CDR1 is SQVTM and CDR2 is ANQGSEA in the germline V gene. CDR3 size: 13 residues. CDR3 in amino acids: CSVRRGADGELFF. The CDR3, as DNA: TGCAGCGTTCGAAGAGGGGCGGACGGGGAGCTGTTTTTT.

This rearrangement joins TRBV30 to TRBJ2-7, with 7 bases that match TRBD1. CDR1 is GTSNPN, CDR2 SVGIG, per germline (reference sequence). This CDR3 region has 12 residues. J gave up 4 bases and V 3 bases, and 3 bases lay outside the gene matches. The CDR3 reads CAWSQQGYEQYF. CDR3 nucleotides: TGTGCCTGGAGCCAACAGGGGTACGAGCAGTACTTC.

The chain employs TRBV13 and TRBJ2-2; D is possibly TRBD1 (6 bases). V was trimmed by 5 bases and J by 2 bases, leaving 12 bases between them. Looked up from germline, CDR1 is PRHDT and CDR2 is FYEKMQ (reference sequence). The CDR3 loop spans 15 amino acids. CDR3 DNA sequence: TGTGCCAGCAGCCAGCTGGGGGCCAACACCGGGGAGCTGTTTTTT. Translating it yields CASSQLGANTGELFF.

The chain employs TRBV29-1 and TRBJ2-1; no clear D. This CDR3 region has 12 residues. V gave up 4 bases and J gave up 4 bases, with 8 bases separating them. Germline CDR1 and CDR2: SQVTM and ANQGSEA. The CDR3 reads CSVGYRYNEQFF. CDR3 DNA sequence: TGCAGCGTTGGATATAGGTACAATGAGCAGTTCTTC.

This clone was counted once. The chain links TRBV5-1 to TRBJ2-5; 10 positions agree with TRBD2. J lost 5 bases, V lost 1 base, and 5 bases had no gene match. Germline loops: CDR1 SGHRS, CDR2 YFSETQ. The CDR3 is 15 residues long. The CDR3 here is CASSLSGTSVETQYF. Here the CDR3 DNA reads TGCGCCAGCAGCTTGTCGGGGACTAGCGTTGAGACCCAGTACTTC.